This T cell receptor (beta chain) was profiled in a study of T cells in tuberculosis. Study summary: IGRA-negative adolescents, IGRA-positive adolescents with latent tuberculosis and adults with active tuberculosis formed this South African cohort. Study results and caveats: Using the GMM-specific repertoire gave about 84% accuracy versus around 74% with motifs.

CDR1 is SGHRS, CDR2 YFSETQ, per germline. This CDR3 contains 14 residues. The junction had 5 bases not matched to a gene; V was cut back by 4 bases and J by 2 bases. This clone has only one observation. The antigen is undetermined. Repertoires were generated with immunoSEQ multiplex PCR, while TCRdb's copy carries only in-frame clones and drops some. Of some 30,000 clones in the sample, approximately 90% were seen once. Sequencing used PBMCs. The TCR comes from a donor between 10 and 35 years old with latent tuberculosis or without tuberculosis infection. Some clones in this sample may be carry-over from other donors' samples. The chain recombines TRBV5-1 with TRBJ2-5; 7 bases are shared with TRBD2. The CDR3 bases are TGCGCCAGCAGCGTCTCTAGCGGACAAGAGACCCAGTACTTC. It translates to CASSVSSGQETQYF.